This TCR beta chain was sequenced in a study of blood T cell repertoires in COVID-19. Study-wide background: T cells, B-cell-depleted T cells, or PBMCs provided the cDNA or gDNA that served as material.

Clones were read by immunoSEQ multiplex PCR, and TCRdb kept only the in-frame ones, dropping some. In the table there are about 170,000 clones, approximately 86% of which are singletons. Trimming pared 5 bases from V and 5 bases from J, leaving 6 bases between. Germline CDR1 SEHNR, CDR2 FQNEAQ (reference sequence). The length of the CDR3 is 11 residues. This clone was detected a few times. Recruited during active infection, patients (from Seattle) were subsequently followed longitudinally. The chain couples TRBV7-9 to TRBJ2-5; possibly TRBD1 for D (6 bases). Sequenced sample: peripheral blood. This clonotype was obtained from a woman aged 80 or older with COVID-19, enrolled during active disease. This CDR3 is CASSTGETQYF. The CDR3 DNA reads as TGTGCCAGCAGCACAGGGGAGACCCAGTACTTC. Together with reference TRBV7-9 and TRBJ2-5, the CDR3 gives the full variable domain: DTGVSQNPRHKITKRGQNVTFRCDPISEHNRLYWYRQTLGQGPEFLTYFQNEAQLEKSRLLSDRFSAERPKGSFSTLEIQRTEQGDSAMYLCASSTGETQYFGPGTRLLVL.